This T cell receptor (beta chain) was captured by sequencing in a study of T cell responses to AZD1222 COVID-19 vaccine. CDR3 length: 14 amino acids. Trimming removed 3 bases from V and 1 base from J, with 10 bases in between. Germline V CDR1 and CDR2: SGHNT, YYREEE (reference sequence). General study points: Mapped onto spike, vaccine-associated CD4 TCRs spanned it and were dominant at 160-218 and 743-854. A mostly white British donor set with more females was recruited, and clonal diversity was possibly underestimated.

Clones were sequenced by immunoSEQ multiplex PCR, and TCRdb holds only the in-frame ones, with some missing. The sample lists 75,000 to 95,000 clones; roughly 84% were seen once. This clone was counted a few times. The antigen is unknown. This specimen was peripheral blood, taken on day 0 of AZD1222 vaccination. The V and J genes are TRBV5-4 and TRBJ1-1; D possibly corresponds to TRBD1 (6 bases). The sequence was obtained from an adult in good health. As DNA, the CDR3 is TGTGCCAGCAGCTGGACAGCCAAGAACACTGAAGCTTTCTTT. Amino acids: CASSWTAKNTEAFF. Supplemented by reference TRBV5-4 and TRBJ1-1, the full variable domain reads ETGVTQSPTHLIKTRGQQVTLRCSSQSGHNTVSWYQQALGQGPQFIFQYYREEENGRGNFPPRFSGLQFPNYSSELNVNALELDDSALYLCASSWTAKNTEAFFGQGTRLTVV.